A single sample is the source of the 8 T cell receptor beta chains below, sequenced in a study of blood T cells in healthy people across ages. A second PCR of 7 to 11 cycles used a sample-barcoded 5' primer and a J-beta primer mix. TCRdb reanalysed the 5' RACE reads using MiXCR and keeps one entry per CDR3 protein. The sample records some 1,000,000 distinct CDR3 sequences, roughly 24% being singletons. Another study also made use of these data, one on T cells of mothers and their children.

The specimen was blood. The origin of the receptors is a girl aged 2 to 9 in good health.

V gene TRBV7-9 combines with J gene TRBJ2-5; TRBD1 might be the D (6 bases). This CDR3 is 14 amino acids long. Germline CDR1 and CDR2: SEHNR and FQNEAQ (reference sequence). The V end was cut by 6 bases, the J end by 4 bases, with 15 bases between. In nucleotides, the CDR3 is TGTGCCAGCAGAAAAGGGACACCGATAGAGACCCAGTACTTC. It is translated as CASRKGTPIETQYF. The whole variable domain, remainder taken from reference TRBV7-9 and TRBJ2-5, is DTGVSQNPRHKITKRGQNVTFRCDPISEHNRLYWYRQTLGQGPEFLTYFQNEAQLEKSRLLSDRFSAERPKGSFSTLEIQRTEQGDSAMYLCASRKGTPIETQYFGPGTRLLVL.

A few counts support this clonotype. The chain recombines TRBV11-2 with TRBJ2-7, with D perhaps assigned TRBD1 or TRBD2 (5 bases each). The J call may be in error: the DNA end matches TRBJ2-5 better. The CDR3 spans 17 residues. Germline V gene lookup returns CDR1 SGHAT and CDR2 FQNNGV. CDR3 loop: CASGNRGPRVSQETQYF. The CDR3 DNA reads as TGTGCCAGCGGCAACCGGGGCCCCCGGGTCTCACAAGAGACCCAGTACTTC.

V usage is TRBV6-5 and J usage is TRBJ1-1; D is undetermined. V lost 2 bases and J 1 base, leaving 8 bases between the germline ends. This CDR3 has 14 residues. Germline values: CDR1 MNHEY, CDR2 SVGAGI. The CDR3 DNA reads as TGTGCCAGCAGTTACGGAGGGAAGAACACTGAAGCTTTCTTT. The encoded protein is CASSYGGKNTEAFF.

This clonotype was counted a single time. The chain uses TRBV29-1 and TRBJ2-5, with 7 positions matching TRBD1. The J call may be wrong; the DNA end is better matched by TRBJ2-7. The germline V gene has CDR1 SQVTM and CDR2 ANQGSEA. This CDR3 contains 14 residues. The CDR3 bases are TGCAGCGTTGAAGTCGGGACAGAAACCTACGAGCAGTACTTC. Encoded protein: CSVEVGTETYEQYF.

A few counts support this clonotype. The chain uses TRBV27 and TRBJ1-1; the match to TRBD1 covers 7 bases. This CDR3 comprises 15 residues. Germline loops: CDR1 MNHEY, CDR2 SMNVEV (reference sequence). V lost 2 bases and J lost 1; bases outside the gene matches: 4. The CDR3 nucleotides are TGTGCCAGCAGTTTAAGACAGGGTTGGAACACTGAAGCTTTCTTT. Amino acids: CASSLRQGWNTEAFF.

The J gene is TRBJ2-3, the V gene TRBV29-1; D unclear. The CDR3 is made up of 12 amino acids. Germline assignment: CDR1 SQVTM and CDR2 ANQGSEA. Trimming stripped 7 bases from V and 4 bases from J, with 12 bases between. The CDR3 is CSGGLPADTQYF. The CDR3 DNA sequence: TGCAGCGGGGGTCTGCCGGCAGATACGCAGTATTTT.

The rearrangement uses TRBV29-1 and TRBJ2-5; D uncertain. Germline values: CDR1 SQVTM, CDR2 ANQGSEA. The CDR3 totals 13 residues. CDR3 in amino acids: CTVRWATQETQYF. Written as DNA, the CDR3 is TGCACGGTTCGCTGGGCAACACAAGAGACCCAGTACTTC.

J is TRBJ1-1 and V is TRBV5-1; the D is unclear. The length of the CDR3 is 15 residues. Germline CDR1 is SGHRS and CDR2 is YFSETQ. Trimming removed 3 bases from V and 1 base from J, with 13 bases in between. The CDR3 reads CASSWRRAGNTEAFF. CDR3 DNA: TGCGCCAGCAGCTGGCGTCGGGCTGGGAACACTGAAGCTTTCTTT.